The 25 T cell receptor beta chains listed next were all sequenced from one sample in a study of post-analysis software for immune sequencing data. Their antigens are not known. Findings and limits, study-wide: Roughly five TRBV segments were more frequent in patients than controls; TRBV5-6, TRBV5-1 and TRBV20-1 belonged to this group.

cDNA libraries for TCR beta contained unique molecular identifiers. TCRdb processed the PCR reads anew with MiXCR; each CDR3 protein has one entry. Seen here are under 900,000 distinct CDR3 sequences, roughly 50% observed once, and the top ten hold 4.6%. The material sequenced was blood. The receptor set was obtained from a girl aged 10-17 years with multiple sclerosis.

The chain links TRBV5-1 to TRBJ1-5; TRBD1 is a possible D gene (5 bases). Germline CDR1 SGHRS, CDR2 YFSETQ. V lost 3 bases, J lost 7 bases, and 14 bases lay in between. CDR3 length equals 14 residues. Here the CDR3 reads CASSYQGGEQPQHF. CDR3 nucleotide sequence: TGCGCCAGCAGCTATCAGGGTGGGGAACAGCCCCAGCATTTT.

The V call is TRBV29-1, the J call TRBJ2-3; 11 bases align to TRBD1. Germline V gene sequence: CDR1 SQVTM, CDR2 ANQGSEA. The CDR3 has 14 residues. Trimming cost V 7 bases and J 5 bases; bases outside gene matches: 8. CDR3 bases: TGCAGCGCCAATCCTGGGACAGGGGGAGATACGCAGTATTTT. This gives the protein CSANPGTGGDTQYF.

This clonotype was counted a few times. The chain joins TRBV28 to TRBJ1-2, with 7 bases identical to TRBD1. Germline loops: CDR1 MDHEN, CDR2 SYDVKM. The CDR3 sequence is 12 residues long. J gave up 3 bases and V 6 bases, and 1 base lay outside the gene matches. This CDR3 reads CASRTGDYGYTF. CDR3 DNA: TGTGCCAGCAGAACAGGGGACTATGGCTACACCTTC.

This clonotype was observed once. The chain links TRBV11-2 to TRBJ2-4; D gene ambiguous. CDR1 is SGHAT, CDR2 FQNNGV, per germline. The length of the CDR3 is 15 residues. Trimming pared 0 bases from V and 0 bases from J, leaving 6 bases between. The CDR3 DNA reads as TGTGCCAGCAGCTTAGACCCAATAGCCAAAAACATTCAGTACTTC. Encoded protein: CASSLDPIAKNIQYF.

The V gene is TRBV3-1, the J gene TRBJ2-1, with 7 bases identical to TRBD1. V lost 1 base to trimming and J lost 6 bases; unmatched junction nucleotides: 9. Germline CDR1 and CDR2: LGHDT and YNNKEL (reference sequence). This CDR3 is 16 amino acids long. The CDR3 bases are TGTGCCAGCAGCCAAGCTCAAAGGGGGCTCCTCAATGAGCAGTTCTTC. It codes for CASSQAQRGLLNEQFF.

This clonotype was seen only once. The chain recombines TRBV11-3 with TRBJ2-5; no clear D gene. CDR3 size: 13 residues. Looked up from germline, CDR1 is SGHNT and CDR2 is YENEEA. V gave up 2 bases and J gave up 1 base, with 5 bases separating them. Here the CDR3 DNA reads TGTGCCAGCAGCTTAATCGCCCAAGAGACCCAGTACTTC. It translates to CASSLIAQETQYF.

The rearrangement links TRBV29-1 to TRBJ2-3; TRBD1 aligns across 11 bases. CDR3 length: 17 amino acids. Germline V gene sequence: CDR1 SQVTM, CDR2 ANQGSEA. J was trimmed by 5 bases and V by 0 bases; bases with no gene match: 10. The CDR3 DNA sequence: TGCAGCGTTGAAGATTGGGCCACGGACAGGGGGCAAGATACGCAGTATTTT. Translated: CSVEDWATDRGQDTQYF.

The chain has TRBV7-9 and TRBJ1-4, with D possibly matching TRBD1 (5 bases). The CDR3 spans 17 residues. Germline loops: CDR1 SEHNR, CDR2 FQNEAQ (reference sequence). Trimming stripped 5 bases from V and 0 bases from J, with 16 bases between. The CDR3 DNA sequence: TGTGCCAGCAGCCCCGCTGGGGGGACTGCAACTAATGAAAAACTGTTTTTT. Encoded protein: CASSPAGGTATNEKLFF. Drawing the rest from reference TRBV7-9 and TRBJ1-4, the complete variable domain is DTGVSQNPRHKITKRGQNVTFRCDPISEHNRLYWYRQTLGQGPEFLTYFQNEAQLEKSRLLSDRFSAERPKGSFSTLEIQRTEQGDSAMYLCASSPAGGTATNEKLFFGSGTQLSVL.

The chain employs TRBV12-3 or TRBV12-4 and TRBJ2-4; D remains unclear. This CDR3 spans 17 amino acids. V gave up 0 bases and J gave up 0 bases, with 12 bases separating them. The DNA of the CDR3 is TGTGCCAGCAGTTTAGCTGTCGGGTGGGAAGCCAAAAACATTCAGTACTTC. Translation: CASSLAVGWEAKNIQYF.

The chain is built from TRBV9 and TRBJ2-3, with D perhaps TRBD2 (6 bases). There are 14 residues in the CDR3. Germline V gene lookup returns CDR1 SGDLS and CDR2 YYNGEE. V was cut by 2 bases and J by 4 bases, with 11 bases left in between. CDR3 DNA sequence: TGTGCCAGCAGCGTTAAAGGAGGGGCAGATACGCAGTATTTT. It is translated as CASSVKGGADTQYF.

This rearrangement joins TRBV7-8 to TRBJ1-1; D is unresolved. V lost 2 bases and J 4 bases, leaving 8 bases between the germline ends. Germline-derived CDR1 and CDR2 are SGHVS and FQNEAQ. CDR3 length equals 13 residues. The CDR3 region is CASSLTLTTEAFF. The CDR3 DNA sequence: TGTGCCAGCAGCTTAACTCTGACCACTGAAGCTTTCTTT.

The chain has TRBV6-6 and TRBJ2-5; TRBD2 matches 8 bases. The CDR3 is 15 amino acids. Germline CDR1 and CDR2: MNHNY and SVGAGI (reference sequence). The junction had 1 base not matched to a gene; V was cut back by 0 bases and J by 1 base. As DNA, the CDR3 is TGTGCCAGCAGTTACTCGGGGACTAGCCAAGAGACCCAGTACTTC. Its protein product is CASSYSGTSQETQYF.

This clonotype was counted between two and nine times. The rearrangement joins TRBV7-2 to TRBJ2-5; TRBD2 aligns across 7 bases. Trimming removed 3 bases from V and 1 base from J; junction bases left unmatched: 2. This CDR3 region has 14 residues. Germline V gene data show CDR1 as SGHTA and CDR2 as FQGNSA. The CDR3 nucleotides are TGTGCCAGCAGCTTTACTAGCGCCCAAGAGACCCAGTACTTC. Amino acids: CASSFTSAQETQYF.

This clonotype was observed a handful of times. The V call is TRBV29-1, the J call TRBJ2-1; 9 nucleotides line up with TRBD1. Looked up from germline, CDR1 is SQVTM and CDR2 is ANQGSEA. CDR3 length: 16 residues. The junction had 10 bases not matched to a gene; V was cut back by 4 bases and J by 3 bases. CDR3 coding DNA: TGCAGCGTTGTGGAATCCGGGACAGGGCTCTACAATGAGCAGTTCTTC. It encodes CSVVESGTGLYNEQFF.

In its sample, this clonotype was seen a few times. V usage is TRBV10-3 and J usage is TRBJ2-3, with D perhaps matching TRBD1 or TRBD2 (5 bases each). CDR3 size: 12 residues. The V and J ends lost 2 bases and 6 bases respectively, with 6 bases between them. Germline-derived CDR1 and CDR2 are ENHRY and SYGVKD. CDR3 DNA: TGTGCCATCAGTGAGAGGGACGATACGCAGTATTTT. It is translated as CAISERDDTQYF.

This chain uses TRBV7-3 with TRBJ2-1; 11 bases are shared with TRBD2. CDR1 SGHTA and CDR2 FQGTGA come from the germline V gene. The J segment lost 8 bases and the V segment lost 6 bases, leaving 6 bases of the junction unmatched. The CDR3 is 14 amino acids. In nucleotides, the CDR3 is TGTGCCAGCAGTGATAGCGGGGGGGTTGATGAGCAGTTCTTC. Protein sequence: CASSDSGGVDEQFF.

The chain uses TRBV20-1 and TRBJ2-4; no clear D. The J call may be wrong; the DNA end is better matched by TRBJ2-7. CDR3 size: 13 residues. In germline, CDR1 is DFQATT, CDR2 SNEGSKA (reference sequence). DNA of the CDR3: TGCAGTGCTAGTCTCAGGTCTCCCTACGAGCAGTACTTC. Amino acid sequence: CSASLRSPYEQYF.

This clonotype has only a few counts. The chain recombines TRBV2 with TRBJ2-7, with TRBD1 as a possible D gene (5 bases). V lost 5 bases to trimming and J lost 2 bases, with 13 bases between them. The CDR3 contains 14 residues. The germline CDR1 and CDR2 sequences are SNHLY and FYNNEI. Here the CDR3 reads CASSYQGRAYEQYF. CDR3 DNA: TGTGCCAGCAGTTACCAGGGAAGAGCCTACGAGCAGTACTTC.

V usage is TRBV2 and J usage is TRBJ1-6; D is possibly TRBD1 (6 bases). Germline V CDR1 and CDR2: SNHLY, FYNNEI. The CDR3 has 16 amino acids. Trimming took off 5 bases at V and 6 bases at J, with 17 bases between the two ends. CDR3 DNA: TGTGCCAGCAGTTCTCTTCGGACAGAGCTTAATTCACCCCTCCACTTT. Translating it yields CASSSLRTELNSPLHF.

This chain links TRBV4-1 with TRBJ2-3; TRBD1 aligns across 7 bases. Germline values: CDR1 MGHRA, CDR2 YSYEKL. The CDR3 is made up of 13 amino acids. With V trimmed by 0 bases and J by 8 bases, 2 bases remained unmatched. In nucleotides, the CDR3 is TGCGCCAGCAGCCAAGATACAGGGGCTACGCAGTATTTT. This codes for CASSQDTGATQYF.

This chain links TRBV14 with TRBJ2-1; unclear D gene. This CDR3 has 15 residues. V lost 2 bases, J lost 4 bases, and 12 bases lay in between. CDR1 and CDR2 from the germline V gene are SGHDN and FVKESK. The CDR3 loop is CASSQLIGAYNEQFF. CDR3 sequence (DNA): TGTGCCAGCAGCCAACTCATCGGAGCGTACAATGAGCAGTTCTTC.

This clonotype was counted a few times. The J gene is TRBJ2-1, the V gene TRBV29-1; D is possibly TRBD1 (6 bases). Germline CDR1 SQVTM, CDR2 ANQGSEA. This CDR3 spans 15 amino acids. The V gene lost 7 bases and the J gene lost 4 bases, with 20 bases spanning the gap. For the CDR3, the DNA is TGCAGCGCTATCCCAGGGGTCCAACTATACAATGAGCAGTTCTTC. This translates into CSAIPGVQLYNEQFF.

The chain is built from TRBV3-1 and TRBJ1-2; possible D gene TRBD1, 6 bases. Looked up from germline, CDR1 is LGHDT and CDR2 is YNNKEL (reference sequence). The CDR3 loop spans 14 amino acids. V was pared by 1 base and J by 3 bases, with 9 bases between. The CDR3 reads CASSQVRTDYGYTF. DNA of the CDR3: TGTGCCAGCAGCCAAGTTAGGACAGACTATGGCTACACCTTC.

This chain links TRBV14 with TRBJ2-1; unclear D gene. The end of the DNA aligns better with TRBJ2-7, so the J call may be wrong. The CDR3 has 13 residues. Germline V CDR1 and CDR2: SGHDN, FVKESK. The CDR3 sequence is CASSQVSYNEQYF. The CDR3 DNA reads as TGTGCCAGCAGCCAAGTCTCCTACAATGAGCAGTACTTC.

The chain recombines TRBV7-9 with TRBJ2-5; tentative D call: TRBD1 (7 bases). TRBJ2-7 matches the DNA end more closely, so the J call is doubtful. The CDR3 has 16 amino acids. Germline loops: CDR1 SEHNR, CDR2 FQNEAQ (reference sequence). This chain's CDR3 is CASSCPDGQGEDEQYF. The DNA of the CDR3 is TGTGCCAGCAGCTGCCCTGACGGGCAGGGGGAGGACGAGCAGTACTTC.